This TCR beta chain was found in a study of shared clonotypes between healthy human individuals. Caucasian adults residing in Nashville, Tennessee made up all the donors. The unsorted samples had tens of millions of PBMCs used for genomic DNA. In its sample, this clone was seen once. The length of the CDR3 is 17 residues. From germline, CDR1 is MDHEN and CDR2 SYDVKM. J lost 3 bases, V lost 5 bases, and 12 bases had no gene match. Replicate PCRs for unsorted PBMC used 300 ng DNA (approximately 30,000 T cell genomes). The unsorted PBMC sample used ten immunoSEQ deep assay plates. Here immunoSEQ multiplex PCR was the method, and the copy in TCRdb shows in-frame clones only, minus some. The table includes under 600,000 clones, approximately 79% detected once.

This receptor was identified in a woman in her 40s in good health. Some clones in this sample may be carry-over from other donors' samples. Input material: PBMCs. This chain joins TRBV28 and TRBJ1-5; 8 nucleotides agree with TRBD1. The CDR3 nucleotides read TGTGCCAGCAGTCTAACCGGGACAGGACCTTCCAATCAGCCCCAGCATTTT. It yields the protein CASSLTGTGPSNQPQHF.